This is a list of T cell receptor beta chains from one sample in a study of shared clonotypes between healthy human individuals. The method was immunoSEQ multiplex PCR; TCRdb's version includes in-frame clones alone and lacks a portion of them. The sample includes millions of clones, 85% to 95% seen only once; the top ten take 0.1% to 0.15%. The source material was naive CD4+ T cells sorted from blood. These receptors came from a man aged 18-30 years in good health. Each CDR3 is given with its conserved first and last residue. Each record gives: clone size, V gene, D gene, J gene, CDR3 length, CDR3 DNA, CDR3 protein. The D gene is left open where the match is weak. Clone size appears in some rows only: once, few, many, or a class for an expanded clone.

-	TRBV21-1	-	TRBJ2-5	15	TGTGCCAGCAGCAATCGGCTTCGGTACCAGGAGACCCAGTACTTC	CASSNRLRYQETQYF
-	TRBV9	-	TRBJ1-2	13	TGTGCCAGCAGCGACAGGGTTAACTATGGCTACACCTTC	CASSDRVNYGYTF
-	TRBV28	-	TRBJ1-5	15	TGTGCCAGCAGTCGCCCCAGGGGTGTCAATCAGCCCCAGCATTTT	CASSRPRGVNQPQHF
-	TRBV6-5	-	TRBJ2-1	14	TGTGCCAGCAGTGGCCAGGGCTCCTACAATGAGCAGTTCTTC	CASSGQGSYNEQFF
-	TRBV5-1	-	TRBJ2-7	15	TGCGCCAGCAGCCCCCAGCCGGGGTTGAACTACGAGCAGTACTTC	CASSPQPGLNYEQYF
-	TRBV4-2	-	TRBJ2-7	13	TGTGCCAGCAGCGTTCAGACTTCCTACGAGCAGTACTTC	CASSVQTSYEQYF
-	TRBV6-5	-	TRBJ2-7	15	TGTGCCAGCAGTTACGGGGCACGGTCGGGTTACGAGCAGTACTTC	CASSYGARSGYEQYF
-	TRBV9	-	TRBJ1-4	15	TGTGCCAGCAGCGTAACGGGGGTTAGTAATGAAAAACTGTTTTTT	CASSVTGVSNEKLFF
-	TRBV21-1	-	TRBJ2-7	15	TGTGCCAGCAGCAACCCTACAGGGGGGTCCTACGAGCAGTACTTC	CASSNPTGGSYEQYF
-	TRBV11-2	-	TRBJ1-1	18	TGTGCCAGCAGCTTAGTCCGCCGAGAGGGGCCCCTGCGCACTGAAGCTTTCTTT	CASSLVRREGPLRTEAFF
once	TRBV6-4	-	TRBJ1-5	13	TGTGCCAGCAGTGACTCCTTAGGGGGTCCCCAGCATTTT	CASSDSLGGPQHF
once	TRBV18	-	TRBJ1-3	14	TGTGCCAGCTCACCAGAACGATCTGGAAACACCATATATTTT	CASSPERSGNTIYF
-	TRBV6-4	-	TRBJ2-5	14	TGTGCCAGCAGTGACCGCGGATCCCAAGAGACCCAGTACTTC	CASSDRGSQETQYF